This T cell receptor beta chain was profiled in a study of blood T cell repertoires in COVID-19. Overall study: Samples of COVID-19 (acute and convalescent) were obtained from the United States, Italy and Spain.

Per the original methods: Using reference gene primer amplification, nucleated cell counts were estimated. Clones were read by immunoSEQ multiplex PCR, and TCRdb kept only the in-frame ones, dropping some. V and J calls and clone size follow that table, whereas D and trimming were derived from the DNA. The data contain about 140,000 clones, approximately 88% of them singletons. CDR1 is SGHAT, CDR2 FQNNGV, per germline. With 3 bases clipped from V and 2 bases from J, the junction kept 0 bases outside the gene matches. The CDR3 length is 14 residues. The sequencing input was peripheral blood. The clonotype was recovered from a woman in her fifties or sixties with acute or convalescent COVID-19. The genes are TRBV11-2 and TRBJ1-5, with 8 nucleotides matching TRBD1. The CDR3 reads CASSLGQGNQPQHF. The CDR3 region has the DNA TGTGCCAGCAGCTTGGGACAGGGCAATCAGCCCCAGCATTTT. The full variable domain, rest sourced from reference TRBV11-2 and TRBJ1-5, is EAGVAQSPRYKIIEKRQSVAFWCNPISGHATLYWYQQILGQGPKLLIQFQNNGVVDDSQLPKDRFSAERLKGVDSTLKIQPAKLEDSAVYLCASSLGQGNQPQHFGDGTRLSIL.